The T cell receptor (beta chain) described here comes from a study of CD8 T cells in ankylosing spondylitis. This clonotype showed up many times. Antigen unknown. Overall study results and limits: Made up of 7 to 9 highly homologous variants, a TCR beta motif appeared characteristic of ankylosing spondylitis blood.

TCRdb re-called the 5' RACE reads with MiXCR, one entry per CDR3 protein. The table includes 500,000 to 550,000 distinct CDR3 sequences, approximately 12% detected once. The germline CDR1 and CDR2 sequences are MNHEY and SMNVEV (reference sequence). The CDR3 totals 16 residues. V gave up 5 bases and J gave up 5 bases, with 21 bases separating them. The receptor was derived from a male donor with ankylosing spondylitis. The chain has TRBV27 and TRBJ2-5, with a weak D call TRBD1 (6 bases). Sequenced sample: blood, either unsorted or a sorted T cell fraction (not recorded which). The CDR3 reads CASSPRQVLARETQYF. CDR3 sequence (DNA): TGTGCCAGCAGTCCCAGACAGGTACTCGCCCGGGAGACCCAGTACTTC.